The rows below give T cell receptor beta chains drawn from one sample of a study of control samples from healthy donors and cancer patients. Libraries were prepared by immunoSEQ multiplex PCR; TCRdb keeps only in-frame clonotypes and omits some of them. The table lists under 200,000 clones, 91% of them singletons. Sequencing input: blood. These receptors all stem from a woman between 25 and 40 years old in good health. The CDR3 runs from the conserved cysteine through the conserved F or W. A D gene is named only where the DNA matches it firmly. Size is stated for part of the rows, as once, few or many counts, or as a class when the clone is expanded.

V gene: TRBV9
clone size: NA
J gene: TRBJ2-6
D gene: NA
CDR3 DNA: TGTGCCAGCAGCGCTGAGATCTCTGGGGCCAACGTCCTGACTTTC
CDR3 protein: CASSAEISGANVLTF

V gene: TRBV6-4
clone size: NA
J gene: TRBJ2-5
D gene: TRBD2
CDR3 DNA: TGTGCCAGCAGTGACTCGGCAGCGGGGGGCCCAGAGACCCAGTACTTC
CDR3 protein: CASSDSAAGGPETQYF

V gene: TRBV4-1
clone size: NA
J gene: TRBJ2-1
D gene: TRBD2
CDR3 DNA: TGCGCCAGCAGCCAAGCGGTAGCGGGCCTCTCCTACAATGAGCAGTTCTTC
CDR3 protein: CASSQAVAGLSYNEQFF

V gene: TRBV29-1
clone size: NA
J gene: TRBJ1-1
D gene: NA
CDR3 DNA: TGCAGCGTTGTCCCCAGGGCGGGCACTGAAGCTTTCTTT
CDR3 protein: CSVVPRAGTEAFF

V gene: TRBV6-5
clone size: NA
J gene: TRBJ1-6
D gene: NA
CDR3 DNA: TGTGCCAGCAGTTACTCGATTCTAGCCGATAATTCACCCCTCCACTTT
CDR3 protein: CASSYSILADNSPLHF

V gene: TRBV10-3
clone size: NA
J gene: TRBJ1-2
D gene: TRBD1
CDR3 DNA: TGTGCCATCAGACAAACCGGACAGGGTCTTGGGTATGGCTACACCTTC
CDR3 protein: CAIRQTGQGLGYGYTF

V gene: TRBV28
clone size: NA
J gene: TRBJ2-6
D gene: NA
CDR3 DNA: TGTGCCAGCAGTTTACCGGGCTCTGGGGCCAACGTCCTGACTTTC
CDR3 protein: CASSLPGSGANVLTF

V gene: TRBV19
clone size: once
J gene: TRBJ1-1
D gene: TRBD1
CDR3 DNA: TGTGCCAGTAATTCGGGACAGGGGATCACTGAAGCTTTCTTT
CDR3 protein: CASNSGQGITEAFF

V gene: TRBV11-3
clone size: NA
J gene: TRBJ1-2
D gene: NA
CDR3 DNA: TGTGCCAGCAGCTTAGAGAGGGATTATGGCTACACCTTC
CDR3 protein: CASSLERDYGYTF

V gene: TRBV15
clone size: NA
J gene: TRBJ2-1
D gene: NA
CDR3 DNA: TGTGCCACCAGCAGAGTTCAGTACAATGAGCAGTTCTTC
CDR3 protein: CATSRVQYNEQFF

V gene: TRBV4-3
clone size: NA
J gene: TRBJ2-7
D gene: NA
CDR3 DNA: TGCGCCAGCAGCCAAGGCGGGACCTACGAGCAGTACTTC
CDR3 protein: CASSQGGTYEQYF

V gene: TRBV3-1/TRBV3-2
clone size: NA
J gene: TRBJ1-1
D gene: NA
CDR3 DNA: TGTGCCAGCAGCCAAGACAGGGAGACTGAAGCTTTCTTT
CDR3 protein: CASSQDRETEAFF

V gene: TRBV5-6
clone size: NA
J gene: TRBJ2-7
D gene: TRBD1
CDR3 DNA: TGTGCCAGCAGCGGGGGACAGGGGGCGGCCGAGCAGTACTTC
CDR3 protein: CASSGGQGAAEQYF

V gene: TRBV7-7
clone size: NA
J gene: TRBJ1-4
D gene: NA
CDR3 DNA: TGTGCCAGCAGCCCGGGACTAGGAAATGAAAAACTGTTTTTT
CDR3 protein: CASSPGLGNEKLFF

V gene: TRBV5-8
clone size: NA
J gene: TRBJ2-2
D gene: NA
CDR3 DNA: TGTGCCAGCAGCTTGGCCGTGGGCAGCACCGGGGAGCTGTTTTTT
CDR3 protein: CASSLAVGSTGELFF

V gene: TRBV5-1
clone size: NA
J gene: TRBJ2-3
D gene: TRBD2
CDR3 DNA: TGCGCCAGCAGCAGGGGACTAGCGGGAGGATCCTACACAGATACGCAGTATTTT
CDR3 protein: CASSRGLAGGSYTDTQYF

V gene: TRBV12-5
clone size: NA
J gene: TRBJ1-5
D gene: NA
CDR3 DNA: TGTGCTAGTGGTTTCGGTGTGGGGAATCAGCCCCAGCATTTT
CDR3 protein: CASGFGVGNQPQHF

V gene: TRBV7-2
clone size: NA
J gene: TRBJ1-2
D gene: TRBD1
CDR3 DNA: TGTGCCAGCAGCTTAGGACAGGGGGCTAACTATGGCTACACCTTC
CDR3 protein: CASSLGQGANYGYTF

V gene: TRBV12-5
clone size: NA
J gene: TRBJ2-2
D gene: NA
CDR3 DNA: TGTGCTAGTGGTTTGAGGGCAGGAGGGGAGCTGTTTTTT
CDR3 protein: CASGLRAGGELFF

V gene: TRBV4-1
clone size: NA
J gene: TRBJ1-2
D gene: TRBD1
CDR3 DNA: TGCGCCAGCAGCCCAGGGGACAGAGGCTATGGCTACACCTTC
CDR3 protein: CASSPGDRGYGYTF

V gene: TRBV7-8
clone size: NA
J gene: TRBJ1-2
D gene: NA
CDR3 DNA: TGTGCCAGCAGCTTAGAGGAGATCTATGGCTACACCTTC
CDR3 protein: CASSLEEIYGYTF

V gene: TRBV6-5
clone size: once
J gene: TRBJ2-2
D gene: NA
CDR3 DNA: TGTGCCAGCAGTTACTCGGCGCAGGGGTACGGGGAGCTGTTTTTT
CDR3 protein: CASSYSAQGYGELFF

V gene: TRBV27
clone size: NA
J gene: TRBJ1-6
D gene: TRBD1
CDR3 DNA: TGTGCCAGCTGGACAGGGGATTCACCCCTCCACTTT
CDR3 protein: CASWTGDSPLHF

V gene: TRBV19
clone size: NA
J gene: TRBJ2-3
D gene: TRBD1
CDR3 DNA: TGTGCCAGTAGTATGGCTGCGGGACAGGGGACAGATACGCAGTATTTT
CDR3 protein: CASSMAAGQGTDTQYF

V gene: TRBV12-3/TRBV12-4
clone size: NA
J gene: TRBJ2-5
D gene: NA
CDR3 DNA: TGTGCCAGCAGTTTGGGAATAGAGACCCAGTACTTC
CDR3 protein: CASSLGIETQYF

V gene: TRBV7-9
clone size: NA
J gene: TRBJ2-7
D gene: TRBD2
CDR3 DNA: TGTGCCAGCAGCTCCCTAGCGGGAGGATGGGAGCAGTACTTC
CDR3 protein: CASSSLAGGWEQYF

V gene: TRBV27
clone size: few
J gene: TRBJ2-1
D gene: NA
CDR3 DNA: TGTGCCAGCAGTTTGGAGGGCCTTGGGCAGTTCTTC
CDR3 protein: CASSLEGLGQFF

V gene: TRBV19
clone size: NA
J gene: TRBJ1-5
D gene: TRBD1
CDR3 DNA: TGTGCCAGTAGTCCCCGGGACAGGGGACTTAGCAATCAGCCCCAGCATTTT
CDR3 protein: CASSPRDRGLSNQPQHF

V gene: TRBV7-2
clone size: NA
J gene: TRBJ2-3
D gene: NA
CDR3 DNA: TGTGCCAGCAGCTTCGGGAGTAGCACAGATACGCAGTATTTT
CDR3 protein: CASSFGSSTDTQYF

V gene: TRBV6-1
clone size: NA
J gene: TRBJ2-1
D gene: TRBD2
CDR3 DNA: TGTGCCAGCAGTGAAGGACTAGCGGGGGTCCATGAGCAGTTCTTC
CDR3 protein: CASSEGLAGVHEQFF

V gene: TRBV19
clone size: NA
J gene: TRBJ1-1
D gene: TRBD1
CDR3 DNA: TGTGCCAGTAAGACAGGGGTGAACACTGAAGCTTTCTTT
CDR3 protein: CASKTGVNTEAFF

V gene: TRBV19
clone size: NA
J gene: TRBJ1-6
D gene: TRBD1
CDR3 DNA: TGTGCCAGTAGTATACCACGACAGGGCTATAATTCACCCCTCCACTTT
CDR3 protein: CASSIPRQGYNSPLHF

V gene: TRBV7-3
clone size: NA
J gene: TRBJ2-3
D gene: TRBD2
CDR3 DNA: TGTGCCAGCAGCTTAACGACTAGCGGTAGCACAGATACGCAGTATTTT
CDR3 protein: CASSLTTSGSTDTQYF